This T cell receptor beta chain is from a study of human thymus T cells. The study, taken as a whole, reports: Thymic and blood repertoires showed apparently biased V and J gene usage.

With respect to this clone: No antigen is known for it.

This CDR3 has 13 residues. Deletions cut 5 bases from V and 2 bases from J, with 10 bases between. The germline V gene encodes CDR1 SGHTA and CDR2 FQGNSA. The donors were infants in Finland with congenital heart defects, otherwise immunologically healthy. Half of the eight donors gave about 0.45-1 mL blood during surgery. All available leukocytes, rather than a set cell count, yielded the blood DNA. Here immunoSEQ multiplex PCR was the method, and the copy in TCRdb shows in-frame clones only, minus some. The sample has about 46,000 clones, about 95% seen once. The receptor was isolated from a girl less than two years old with a congenital heart defect but otherwise immunologically healthy. The rearrangement uses TRBV7-2 and TRBJ2-7; unclear D gene. The sequenced sample consisted of blood. In DNA, the CDR3 is TGTGCCAGCAGCATGACCCCCCCCTACGAGCAGTACTTC. It is translated as CASSMTPPYEQYF.